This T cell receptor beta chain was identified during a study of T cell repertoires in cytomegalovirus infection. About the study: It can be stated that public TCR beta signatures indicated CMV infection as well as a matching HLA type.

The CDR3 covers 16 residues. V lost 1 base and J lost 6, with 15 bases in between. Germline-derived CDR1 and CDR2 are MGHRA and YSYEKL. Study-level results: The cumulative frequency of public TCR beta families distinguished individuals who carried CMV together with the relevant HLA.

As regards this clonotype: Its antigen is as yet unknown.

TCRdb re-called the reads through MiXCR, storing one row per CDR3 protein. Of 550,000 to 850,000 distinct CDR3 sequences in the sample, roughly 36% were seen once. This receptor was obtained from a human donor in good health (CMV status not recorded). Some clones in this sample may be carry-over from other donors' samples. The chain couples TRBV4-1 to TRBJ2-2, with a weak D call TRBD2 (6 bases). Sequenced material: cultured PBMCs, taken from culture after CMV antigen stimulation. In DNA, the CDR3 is TGCGCCAGCAGCCAAGTATTGGCTAGCGTACCCGGGGAGCTGTTTTTT. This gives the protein CASSQVLASVPGELFF.